This T cell receptor beta chain is drawn from a study of control samples from healthy donors and cancer patients. The assay was immunoSEQ multiplex PCR, and TCRdb's table has in-frame clones only and misses some. Of around 70,000 clones in the sample, about 94% were seen once. The germline V gene encodes CDR1 GTSNPN and CDR2 SVGIG (reference sequence). V lost 8 bases, J lost 0 bases, and 7 bases stayed unmatched. CDR3 length: 14 residues. The specimen sequenced was blood. The rearrangement joins TRBV30 to TRBJ1-5; 7 positions agree with TRBD1. This receptor was identified in a woman aged 25 to 39 in good health. Written as DNA, the CDR3 is TGTGCCGGGCAACAGGGGAATAGCAATCAGCCCCAGCATTTT. Translated, it gives CAGQQGNSNQPQHF.